Shown below are 28 T cell receptor beta chains from a single sample sequenced in a study of blood T cells in healthy people across ages. A J-beta primer mix and a sample-barcoded 5' primer were used in a second PCR of roughly 6 to 11 cycles. MiXCR was run by TCRdb on the 5' RACE reads, yielding one entry per CDR3 protein. Of hundreds of thousands of distinct CDR3 sequences listed, 56% are singletons. The sequenced material came from blood. The receptor source for this set is a man aged 40-49 years in good health.

The gene calls are TRBV9 and TRBJ2-2, with a weak D call TRBD2 (6 bases). This CDR3 has 17 amino acids. The V and J ends lost 0 bases and 1 base respectively, with 13 bases between them. CDR1 is SGDLS, CDR2 YYNGEE, per germline. DNA for the CDR3: TGTGCCAGCAGCGTAGTCCCGGGAGAAGTGAACACCGGGGAGCTGTTTTTT. It is translated as CASSVVPGEVNTGELFF.

A note on this clonotype: Mismatch with germline at one junction end may stem from a read error. V and J are TRBV27 and TRBJ2-5; D is unresolved. The CDR3 runs to 15 residues. Germline CDR1 MNHEY, CDR2 SMNVEV (reference sequence). Here the CDR3 reads CAGSPRSTRQETQYF. As DNA, the CDR3 is TGTGCCGGCAGTCCGAGATCGACAAGACAAGAGACCCAGTACTTC.

The chain couples TRBV4-3 to TRBJ2-7; TRBD1 might be the D (6 bases). Trimming cost V 5 bases and J 2 bases, with 19 bases left between them. The germline V gene encodes CDR1 LGHNA and CDR2 YSLEER. The CDR3 is made up of 16 amino acids. CDR3 sequence reads: CASSEVLAGATYEQYF. CDR3 in DNA: TGCGCCAGCAGCGAGGTCCTGGCAGGGGCCACCTACGAGCAGTACTTC.

In this sample, this clonotype turned up a few times. The rearrangement uses TRBV11-2 and TRBJ2-5, with a possible D match to TRBD1 (7 bases). This CDR3 has 15 residues. Trimming took 5 bases from V and 1 from J, leaving 14 bases between them. Germline V CDR1 and CDR2: SGHAT, FQNNGV. This chain's CDR3 is CASSLGGTAQETQYF. The CDR3, as DNA: TGTGCCAGCAGCCTAGGAGGGACAGCCCAAGAGACCCAGTACTTC.

A few counts support this clonotype. J is TRBJ2-5 and V is TRBV29-1; D gene unclear. The V gene lost 4 bases and the J gene lost 7 bases, with 10 bases spanning the gap. CDR1 is SQVTM, CDR2 ANQGSEA, per germline. The CDR3 is made up of 11 amino acids. CDR3 loop: CSVAQRGTQYF. The CDR3 coding sequence is TGCAGCGTTGCTCAGCGCGGGACCCAGTACTTC.

In its sample, this clonotype was seen a few times. The genes are TRBV7-3 and TRBJ2-1; 13 bases map to TRBD2. V dropped 5 bases and J dropped 7; count of bases not matched to a gene: 11. There are 17 residues in the CDR3. Germline CDR1 SGHTA, CDR2 FQGTGA. The CDR3 sequence: CASSPGLAGAVWNEQFF. The CDR3 coding sequence is TGTGCCAGCAGCCCTGGACTAGCGGGAGCTGTTTGGAATGAGCAGTTCTTC.

This clonotype was seen more than once but under ten times. This chain links TRBV7-2 with TRBJ2-3; no definite D call. CDR1 is SGHTA, CDR2 FQGNSA, per germline. This CDR3 is 14 amino acids long. The V gene lost 2 bases and the J gene lost 3 bases, with 9 bases spanning the gap. The CDR3 loop is CASSLMPGTDTQYF. The CDR3 DNA reads as TGTGCCAGCAGCTTAATGCCCGGGACAGATACGCAGTATTTT.

This chain uses TRBV7-9 with TRBJ2-2; a weak D match, TRBD2 (6 bases). This CDR3 has 13 amino acids. Trimming pared 8 bases from V and 8 bases from J, leaving 15 bases between. Germline V gene sequence: CDR1 SEHNR, CDR2 FQNEAQ (reference sequence). CDR3 coding DNA: TGTGCCAGCTGCGGGGAACGTGGTGGGGAGCTGTTTTTT. This translates into CASCGERGGELFF. Together with reference TRBV7-9 and TRBJ2-2, the CDR3 gives the full variable domain: DTGVSQNPRHKITKRGQNVTFRCDPISEHNRLYWYRQTLGQGPEFLTYFQNEAQLEKSRLLSDRFSAERPKGSFSTLEIQRTEQGDSAMYLCASCGERGGELFFGEGSRLTVL.

The chain joins TRBV24-1 to TRBJ2-5, with 9 bases identical to TRBD1. V lost 4 bases to trimming and J lost 2 bases; unmatched junction nucleotides: 10. Germline V gene data show CDR1 as KGHDR and CDR2 as SFDVKD. This CDR3 contains 17 residues. DNA for the CDR3: TGTGCCACCAGTGAGGCTACAGGGGGCGCATGGCAAGAGACCCAGTACTTC. Translation: CATSEATGGAWQETQYF.

The V gene is TRBV28, the J gene TRBJ2-5; 7 bases align to TRBD2. The end of the DNA fits TRBJ2-7 better, so the J call may be wrong. Germline lookup yields CDR1 MDHEN and CDR2 SYDVKM. The CDR3 extends over 16 amino acids. As DNA, the CDR3 is TGTGCCAGCAGTTTAGGCCTCTTGGGCGGGAGCCACGAGCAGTACTTC. Its protein is CASSLGLLGGSHEQYF.

The table lists this clonotype with a few counts. The CDR3 DNA is TGTGCCAGCAGCTCGGGGGGGTTCACAGATACGCAGTATTTT. Amino acids: CASSSGGFTDTQYF. The chain employs TRBV7-2 and TRBJ2-3, with 8 nucleotides matching TRBD2. J gave up 2 bases and V 4 bases, and 2 bases lay outside the gene matches. Germline CDR1 is SGHTA and CDR2 is FQGNSA. The CDR3 is 14 residues long. The entire variable domain, with the rest obtained from reference TRBV7-2 and TRBJ2-3, is as follows: GAGVSQSPSNKVTEKGKDVELRCDPISGHTALYWYRQSLGQGLEFLIYFQGNSAPDKSGLPSDRFSAERTGGSVSTLTIQRTQQEDSAVYLCASSSGGFTDTQYFGPGTRLTVL.

This clonotype was found a few times. The chain uses TRBV29-1 and TRBJ2-5; 7 bases are a match to TRBD1. This CDR3 is built from 12 residues. With 4 bases clipped from V and 5 bases from J, the junction kept 4 bases outside the gene matches. CDR1 SQVTM and CDR2 ANQGSEA come from the germline V gene. CDR3 sequence: CSVGGGRETQYF. In DNA form, the CDR3 reads TGCAGCGTTGGAGGGGGCAGGGAGACCCAGTACTTC.

The table lists this clonotype with a few counts. The rearrangement joins TRBV6-6 to TRBJ1-2; a possible D gene is TRBD1 (5 bases). This CDR3 region has 13 residues. Germline V lookup: CDR1 MNHNY, CDR2 SVGAGI (reference sequence). Trimming removed 4 bases at V and 8 bases at J, with 14 bases between. CDR3 region: CASSSSRVQGYTF. The CDR3 coding sequence is TGTGCCAGCAGTTCAAGCAGGGTTCAAGGCTACACCTTC.

This clonotype was counted only a few times. This chain links TRBV4-2 with TRBJ2-4, with a possible D match to TRBD2 (6 bases). The J call is uncertain, as TRBJ2-7 better fits the DNA end. There are 14 residues in the CDR3. Germline loops: CDR1 LGHNA, CDR2 YNFKEQ. The chain's CDR3 is CASSPRDSQYEQYF. The CDR3 bases are TGTGCCAGCAGCCCCCGGGACTCTCAGTACGAGCAGTACTTC.

The gene calls are TRBV14 and TRBJ1-2; the D is unclear. The V end was cut by 0 bases, the J end by 5 bases, with 13 bases between. The CDR3 length is 15 residues. CDR1 and CDR2 (germline): SGHDN, FVKESK. The CDR3 sequence is CASSQDVYIGYGYTF. The CDR3 DNA reads TGTGCCAGCAGCCAAGATGTGTACATTGGATATGGCTACACCTTC.

Ten or more counts support this clonotype. The V and J genes are TRBV5-1 and TRBJ2-7, with D perhaps assigned TRBD1 or TRBD2 (5 bases each). This CDR3 spans 13 amino acids. Germline CDR1 SGHRS, CDR2 YFSETQ. V lost 4 bases to trimming and J lost 4 bases, with 12 bases between them. CDR3 DNA: TGCGCCAGCAGCCGGGACCAGACGTACGAGCAGTACTTC. Translation: CASSRDQTYEQYF.

CDR3 residues: CASSVSTRGETQYF. As DNA, the CDR3 is TGTGCCAGCAGCGTCTCCACGCGGGGAGAGACCCAGTACTTC. The rearrangement uses TRBV9 and TRBJ2-5, with D maybe TRBD2 (6 bases). Trimming shortened V by 2 bases and J by 4 bases, and 12 bases separated the two germline ends. The germline V gene encodes CDR1 SGDLS and CDR2 YYNGEE. The CDR3 consists of 14 residues.

The chain couples TRBV7-9 to TRBJ2-4; D is unclear. The CDR3 covers 14 residues. Germline V lookup: CDR1 SEHNR, CDR2 FQNEAQ (reference sequence). The V end lost 5 bases, the J end lost 4 bases, and 12 bases lay between the germline ends. The CDR3 sequence is CASSPERGKNIQYF. CDR3 nucleotides: TGTGCCAGCAGCCCCGAGCGTGGAAAAAACATTCAGTACTTC. Complete variable domain (other parts from reference TRBV7-9 and TRBJ2-4): DTGVSQNPRHKITKRGQNVTFRCDPISEHNRLYWYRQTLGQGPEFLTYFQNEAQLEKSRLLSDRFSAERPKGSFSTLEIQRTEQGDSAMYLCASSPERGKNIQYFGAGTRLSVL.

With regard to this clonotype: The junction and the germline gene differ at one end; a read error may be behind it. The chain recombines TRBV7-2 with TRBJ2-5; the D gene could be TRBD1 or TRBD2 (5 bases each). The CDR3 length is 14 residues. CDR1 SGHTA and CDR2 FQGNSA come from the germline V gene. The CDR3, as DNA: TGTGCCGGCAGCAGGGACGGCCGGGGAGAGACCCAGTACTTC. Its protein is CAGSRDGRGETQYF.

This clonotype has only one observation. The rearrangement joins TRBV7-9 to TRBJ1-1; D call uncertain. Germline values: CDR1 SEHNR, CDR2 FQNEAQ (reference sequence). V was clipped by 6 bases and J by 4 bases, with 6 bases between them. The CDR3 has 11 amino acids. The CDR3: CASRRSTEAFF. CDR3 DNA: TGTGCCAGCAGGCGGTCCACTGAAGCTTTCTTT.

The CDR3 DNA reads as TGTGCCAGCAGCCAAGATACCCATGCAGGCTACGAGCAGTACTTC. Protein: CASSQDTHAGYEQYF. The rearrangement joins TRBV4-2 to TRBJ2-7; D gene ambiguous. Trimming removed 0 bases at V and 3 bases at J, with 12 bases between. Germline V gene lookup returns CDR1 LGHNA and CDR2 YNFKEQ. The length of the CDR3 is 15 residues.

This clonotype was observed a handful of times. This chain connects TRBV10-3 to TRBJ1-1; 10 nucleotides match TRBD1. This CDR3 has 15 residues. Germline trimming cut 10 bases from V and 1 base from J; bases unmatched to any gene: 9. From germline, CDR1 is ENHRY and CDR2 SYGVKD. The CDR3, as DNA: TGTGCCAGTATAGACAGGGGGCTAGAGAACACTGAAGCTTTCTTT. This gives the protein CASIDRGLENTEAFF.

This clonotype was recorded only once. The chain uses TRBV7-6 and TRBJ2-3; 9 bases are a match to TRBD2. V dropped 2 bases and J dropped 2; count of bases not matched to a gene: 5. Per germline, CDR1 SGHVS and CDR2 FNYEAQ. The CDR3 is made up of 16 amino acids. The CDR3 reads CASSLNLAGPTDTQYF. In DNA form, the CDR3 reads TGTGCCAGCAGCTTAAACCTAGCGGGGCCCACAGATACGCAGTATTTT.

The V call is TRBV5-4, the J call TRBJ2-1; 9 bases map to TRBD1. The length of the CDR3 is 15 residues. Looked up from germline, CDR1 is SGHNT and CDR2 is YYREEE (reference sequence). Trimming cost V 4 bases and J 5 bases; bases outside gene matches: 7. The CDR3 nucleotides read TGTGCCAGCAGCCTACGGACAGGGGAAAACAATGAGCAGTTCTTC. Protein sequence: CASSLRTGENNEQFF.

The J gene is TRBJ2-7, the V gene TRBV12-3 or TRBV12-4; 10 bases align to TRBD2. With the DNA end fitting TRBJ2-4 better, the J assignment may be wrong. This CDR3 is built from 15 residues. CDR3 DNA sequence: TGTGCCAGCAGATCTAGCGGGGGCCCCGGAAACATTCAGTACTTC. This encodes CASRSSGGPGNIQYF.

This chain connects TRBV2 to TRBJ2-5, with D hard to call. The length of the CDR3 is 10 residues. CDR1 is SNHLY, CDR2 FYNNEI, per germline. V lost 3 bases to trimming and J lost 7 bases, with 3 bases between them. Here the CDR3 reads CASSERTQYF. In DNA form, the CDR3 reads TGTGCCAGCAGTGAGAGGACCCAGTACTTC. The entire variable domain, with the rest obtained from reference TRBV2 and TRBJ2-5, is as follows: EPEVTQTPSHQVTQMGQEVILRCVPISNHLYFYWYRQILGQKVEFLVSFYNNEISEKSEIFDDQFSVERPDGSNFTLKIRSTKLEDSAMYFCASSERTQYFGPGTRLLVL.

J is TRBJ2-3 and V is TRBV12-3 or TRBV12-4; D is possibly TRBD2 (5 bases). V lost 6 bases and J 2 bases, leaving 12 bases between the germline ends. This CDR3 contains 14 residues. The CDR3 reads CASSHGEFTDTQYF. CDR3 coding DNA: TGTGCCAGCAGCCATGGGGAGTTCACAGATACGCAGTATTTT.

This chain links TRBV4-1 with TRBJ2-7, with 10 bases lining up with TRBD2. This CDR3 comprises 18 residues. Unmatched junction bases numbered 15, after V lost 1 base and J lost 6 bases. CDR1 and CDR2 from the germline V gene are MGHRA and YSYEKL. CDR3 loop: CASSQVVASGRVSCEQYF. For the CDR3, the DNA is TGCGCCAGCAGCCAAGTTGTGGCTAGCGGGAGAGTCAGCTGCGAGCAGTACTTC.